This entry concerns a single T cell receptor beta chain. Its antigen is not identified. Assay used: immunoSEQ multiplex PCR; TCRdb lists only in-frame clones, some missing. There are over 100,000 clones in the sample; roughly nine tenths occur only once, and about 0.7% lies in the top ten. This CDR3 has 16 residues. J was trimmed by 5 bases and V by 4 bases; bases with no gene match: 13. Germline CDR1 is SEHNR and CDR2 is FQNEAQ (reference sequence). These data are taken from a study of siplizumab effects on memory and regulatory T cells. Broader study findings: Few alloreactive clones mapped to unstimulated subsets.

V usage is TRBV7-9 and J usage is TRBJ1-1; 7 bases map to TRBD1. Sequenced sample: Tregs sorted from blood. This clonotype originated in a human donor in good health. CDR3 region: CASSSPRGRAWTEAFF. For the CDR3, the DNA is TGTGCCAGCAGCTCACCCAGGGGGAGGGCATGGACTGAAGCTTTCTTT. The whole variable domain, filled in from reference TRBV7-9 and TRBJ1-1, reads DTGVSQNPRHKITKRGQNVTFRCDPISEHNRLYWYRQTLGQGPEFLTYFQNEAQLEKSRLLSDRFSAERPKGSFSTLEIQRTEQGDSAMYLCASSSPRGRAWTEAFFGQGTRLTVV.